The 10 T cell receptor beta chains below were found in one sample sequenced in a study of blood T cell repertoires in COVID-19. Sequencing was performed with immunoSEQ multiplex PCR; in TCRdb, only in-frame clones are kept and a portion is missing. Of about 150,000 clones listed, 70% to 85% are singletons. The sequencing input was peripheral blood. The receptors shown here come from a man aged 55 to 69 with COVID-19, enrolled during active disease.

This clone has just a few counts. V is TRBV28 and J is TRBJ1-3; the D gene is possibly TRBD1 (5 bases). The CDR3 is made up of 15 amino acids. V was cut by 6 bases and J by 4 bases, with 16 bases left in between. Per germline, CDR1 MDHEN and CDR2 SYDVKM. CDR3 in amino acids: CASSPPGGSGNTIYF. CDR3 nucleotide sequence: TGTGCCAGCAGCCCCCCTGGGGGGTCAGGAAACACCATATATTTT.

The J gene is TRBJ1-2, the V gene TRBV5-4, with 7 bases identical to TRBD1. The CDR3 loop spans 13 amino acids. The trim removed 3 bases at V and 3 bases at J, leaving 2 bases unmatched. Germline CDR1 is SGHNT and CDR2 is YYREEE (reference sequence). The CDR3 DNA follows: TGTGCCAGCAGCTCACAGGGGTACTATGGCTACACCTTC. Protein: CASSSQGYYGYTF.

The CDR3 here is CASRPGDLLGNTIYF. The CDR3 nucleotides are TGTGCCAGCAGGCCGGGAGATTTGCTAGGGAACACCATATATTTT. The gene calls are TRBV5-8 and TRBJ1-3; D is undetermined. This CDR3 is 15 amino acids long. The V gene's germline CDR1 is SGHTS and CDR2 YDEGEE. Trimming removed 5 bases at V and 7 bases at J, with 19 bases between.

The rearrangement joins TRBV7-3 to TRBJ2-1; TRBD2 matches 7 bases. The length of the CDR3 is 14 residues. V gave up 0 bases and J gave up 9 bases; unmatched junction bases: 5. CDR1 and CDR2 from the germline V gene are SGHTA and FQGTGA. The CDR3 is CASSLTSGGGEQFF. The CDR3 nucleotides read TGTGCCAGCAGCTTAACCTCGGGAGGAGGTGAGCAGTTCTTC.

The V call is TRBV30, the J call TRBJ1-5; 9 bases are a match to TRBD1. The V gene end was trimmed by 0 bases and the J gene end by 5 bases; junction bases not matched to a gene: 5. Germline CDR1 reads GTSNPN; CDR2 reads SVGIG (reference sequence). This CDR3 has 15 amino acids. CDR3 DNA sequence: TGTGCCTGGAGTGTACCGGGACAGGGCGATCAGCCCCAGCATTTT. Translated: CAWSVPGQGDQPQHF. Complete variable domain (other parts from reference TRBV30 and TRBJ1-5): SQTIHQWPATLVQPVGSPLSLECTVEGTSNPNLYWYRQAAGRGLQLLFYSVGIGQISSEVPQNLSASRPQDRQFILSSKKLLLSDSGFYLCAWSVPGQGDQPQHFGDGTRLSIL.

Here the CDR3 reads CASTRQGGYGYTF. DNA for the CDR3: TGTGCCAGCACCAGACAGGGAGGCTATGGCTACACCTTC. The chain employs TRBV5-5 and TRBJ1-2; 7 bases fit TRBD1. This CDR3 has 13 residues. V lost 6 bases, J lost 4 bases, and 6 bases stayed unmatched. CDR1 SGHKS and CDR2 YYEKEE come from the germline V gene (reference sequence). Full variable domain (missing parts from reference TRBV5-5 and TRBJ1-2): DAGVTQSPTHLIKTRGQQVTLRCSPISGHKSVSWYQQVLGQGPQFIFQYYEKEERGRGNFPDRFSARQFPNYSSELNVNALLLGDSALYLCASTRQGGYGYTFGSGTRLTVV.

This chain connects TRBV18 to TRBJ2-3, with TRBD2 identical over 11 bases. With 5 bases clipped from V and 6 bases from J, the junction kept 4 bases outside the gene matches. CDR3 size: 14 residues. The germline CDR1 and CDR2 sequences are KGHSH and LQKENI. CDR3 in DNA: TGTGCCAGCTCAACTAGCGGGGGTTCCGATACGCAGTATTTT. It specifies CASSTSGGSDTQYF.

V and J are TRBV11-3 and TRBJ1-1; a weak D match, TRBD1 (5 bases). V was pared by 5 bases and J by 0 bases, with 10 bases between. The CDR3 loop spans 14 amino acids. CDR1 and CDR2 (germline): SGHNT, YENEEA. The CDR3, as DNA: TGTGCCAGCAGCCCCGACAGCTTGAACACTGAAGCTTTCTTT. Protein: CASSPDSLNTEAFF.

This clone has a single count. The rearrangement links TRBV18 to TRBJ1-2; D not resolved. V lost 5 bases and J 3 bases, leaving 10 bases between the germline ends. Per germline, CDR1 KGHSH and CDR2 LQKENI. This CDR3 is 13 amino acids long. CDR3 sequence reads: CASSADTYYGYTF. The CDR3 DNA reads as TGTGCCAGCTCAGCCGACACCTACTATGGCTACACCTTC. Together with reference TRBV18 and TRBJ1-2, the CDR3 gives the full variable domain: NAGVMQNPRHLVRRRGQEARLRCSPMKGHSHVYWYRQLPEEGLKFMVYLQKENIIDESGMPKERFSAEFPKEGPSILRIQQVVRGDSAAYFCASSADTYYGYTFGSGTRLTVV.

The rearrangement links TRBV18 to TRBJ1-1; no reliable D call. Germline CDR1 and CDR2: KGHSH and LQKENI. The CDR3 extends over 13 amino acids. V lost 2 bases and J lost 3, with 7 bases in between. The CDR3 coding sequence is TGTGCCAGCTCACCATCCATTGACACTGAAGCTTTCTTT. This translates into CASSPSIDTEAFF. The full variable domain, its missing parts supplied by reference TRBV18 and TRBJ1-1, is NAGVMQNPRHLVRRRGQEARLRCSPMKGHSHVYWYRQLPEEGLKFMVYLQKENIIDESGMPKERFSAEFPKEGPSILRIQQVVRGDSAAYFCASSPSIDTEAFFGQGTRLTVV.